The clone carrying this T cell receptor beta chain was seen many times. Its antigen is still unknown. The data were taken from a study of neurological immune-mediated disorders. Regarding the study as a whole: When the repertoires were grouped phylogenetically, those of 18 of the 34 multiple sclerosis patients came together in a single cluster of related CDR3 sequences, which points to a possible repertoire-level signature. In HTLV-1-associated myelopathy, TCR clonal expansion was greatest, and in multiple sclerosis it was least, below healthy controls.

2 million unsorted PBMCs were stored in RNAlater at -80 °C before RNA extraction. This CDR3 has 14 residues. The germline V gene has CDR1 SGHRS and CDR2 YFSETQ. V was clipped by 1 base and J by 7 bases; unmatched bases: 3. Every sequencing run produced over 200 million TCR-beta sequences, and the sequences from any one run covered 15-18 subjects. TCRdb independently ran MiXCR on the 5' RACE reads; one entry per CDR3 protein. The repertoire holds approximately 65,000 distinct CDR3 sequences, with about 5% as singletons. Material: PBMCs. The sequence was collected from a human donor with multiple sclerosis. The donor label of this sample is uncertain. The chain combines TRBV5-1 with TRBJ2-1; 9 nucleotides match TRBD2. As DNA, the CDR3 is TGCGCCAGCAGCTTGAGGACTAGCGAGAATGAGCAGTTCTTC. Translating gives CASSLRTSENEQFF. Using reference TRBV5-1 and TRBJ2-1 for the parts outside the CDR3, the full variable domain is KAGVTQTPRYLIKTRGQQVTLSCSPISGHRSVSWYQQTPGQGLQFLFEYFSETQRNKGNFPGRFSGRQFSNSRSEMNVSTLELGDSALYLCASSLRTSENEQFFGPGTRLTVL.